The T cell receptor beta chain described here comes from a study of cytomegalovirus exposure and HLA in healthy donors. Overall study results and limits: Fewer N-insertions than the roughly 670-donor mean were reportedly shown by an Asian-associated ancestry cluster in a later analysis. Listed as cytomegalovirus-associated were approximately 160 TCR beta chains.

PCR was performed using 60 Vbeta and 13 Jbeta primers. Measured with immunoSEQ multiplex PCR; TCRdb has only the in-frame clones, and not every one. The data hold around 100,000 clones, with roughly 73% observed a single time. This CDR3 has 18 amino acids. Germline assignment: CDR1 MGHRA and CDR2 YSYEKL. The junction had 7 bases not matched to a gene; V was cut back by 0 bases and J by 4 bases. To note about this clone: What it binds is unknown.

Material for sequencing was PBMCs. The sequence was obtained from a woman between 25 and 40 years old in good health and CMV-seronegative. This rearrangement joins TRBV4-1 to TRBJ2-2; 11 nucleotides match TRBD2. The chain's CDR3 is CASSQDWVLAGGTGELFF. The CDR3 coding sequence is TGCGCCAGCAGCCAAGATTGGGTTCTAGCGGGAGGCACCGGGGAGCTGTTTTTT.